The rows below give T cell receptor beta chains drawn from one sample of a study of T cell responses to AZD1222 COVID-19 vaccine. The data were produced by immunoSEQ multiplex PCR, yet TCRdb's version contains in-frame clones alone and is incomplete. The data contain more than 35,000 clones, about four fifths of them singletons. The source material was peripheral blood, sampled 28 days after the second dose of the MenACWY control vaccine. Receptors were obtained from an adult who received the MenACWY meningococcal vaccine as a control. The CDR3 runs from the conserved cysteine through the conserved F or W. Fields, in order: J gene, V gene, CDR3 protein.

J: TRBJ2-1
V: TRBV5-1
CDR3: CASSRDRSSYNEQFF

J: TRBJ2-3
V: TRBV28
CDR3: CASSSDPTSTDTQYF

J: TRBJ1-2
V: TRBV2
CDR3: CASSATGRGGYTF

J: TRBJ1-2
V: TRBV6-2/TRBV6-3
CDR3: CASSLGSNYGYTF

J: TRBJ1-5
V: TRBV3-1/TRBV3-2
CDR3: CASSQGTGRQPQHF

J: TRBJ1-5
V: TRBV2
CDR3: CASSKGNQPQHF

J: TRBJ1-4
V: TRBV5-5
CDR3: CASSLVQGRNEKLFF

J: TRBJ1-6
V: TRBV14
CDR3: CASRGDYNSPLHF

J: TRBJ2-1
V: TRBV6-5
CDR3: CASSPGGDYNEQFF

J: TRBJ2-5
V: TRBV7-9
CDR3: CASSKGLAGVETQYF

J: TRBJ2-3
V: TRBV9
CDR3: CASSVADTQYF

J: TRBJ2-1
V: TRBV7-2
CDR3: CASSLVASGRQNEQFF